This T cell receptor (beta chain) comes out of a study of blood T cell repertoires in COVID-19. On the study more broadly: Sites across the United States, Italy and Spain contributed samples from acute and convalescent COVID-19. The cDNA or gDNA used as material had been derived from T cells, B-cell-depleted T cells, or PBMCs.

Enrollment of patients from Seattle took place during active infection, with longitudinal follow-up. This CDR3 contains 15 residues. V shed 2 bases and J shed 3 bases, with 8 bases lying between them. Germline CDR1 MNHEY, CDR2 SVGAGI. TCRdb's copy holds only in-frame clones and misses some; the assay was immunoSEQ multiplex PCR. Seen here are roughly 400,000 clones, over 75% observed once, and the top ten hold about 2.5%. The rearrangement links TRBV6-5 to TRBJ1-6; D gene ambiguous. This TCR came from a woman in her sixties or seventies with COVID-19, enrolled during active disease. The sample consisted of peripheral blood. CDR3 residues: CASSYGQVYNSPLHF. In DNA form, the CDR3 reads TGTGCCAGCAGTTACGGGCAGGTCTATAATTCACCCCTCCACTTT.